This T cell receptor beta chain was identified during a study of blood T cell repertoires in COVID-19 (dated by TCRdb to about 2020). For the study in its entirety: Samples from collaborators originated in the United States, Italy and Spain and spanned both the acute and convalescent phases of COVID-19. Where available, HLA class I and class II types were obtained from metadata supplied by the sample provider rather than from assay-based typing. Samples came from the ongoing ImmuneRACE study (first 160 participants) plus 1,254 subjects from 6 global collaborators. Nearly every sample came with metadata listing a de-identified subject ID, COVID-19 status, age in years and sex. The dataset comprised deeply sampled blood TCRbeta repertoires from subjects exposed to, actively infected with, or recovered from COVID-19. The prospective study material was composed of cDNA or gDNA derived from T cells, B-cell-depleted T cells, or PBMCs. A freely available public database, intended as a resource for researchers studying the immune response to SARS-CoV-2, is where the repertoires were released. General findings and caveats noted by the study authors: The amount of clinical and demographic metadata varied by source and participant and was provided uncurated.

One collaborating source in Seattle enrolled patients while the patients were actively infected and followed the patients over time throughout the course of disease. Whole blood was collected in K2EDTA tubes by collaborating institutions according to the institutions' own protocols. Collaborator samples were shipped for TCRbeta analysis as frozen whole blood, isolated PBMCs, or DNA extracted from either sample type. The immunoSEQ Assay, a bias-controlled multiplex PCR, was used to amplify TCRbeta CDR3 regions from genomic DNA. On the study's bioinformatics: The number of nucleated cells in each sample was estimated by amplification of reference gene primers within the assay. Sequence reads were collapsed and filtered to measure the absolute abundance of every unique TCRbeta CDR3 rearrangement. For each sample, productive Simpson clonality was calculated as the square root of Simpson's diversity index over productive rearrangements. Drawn from immuneACCESS, this table holds only the in-frame rearrangements with V and J called that TCRdb kept. Clones are partly lost; checked studies trace under half to an unresolved V gene and leave the rest unexplained. V, J and clone size reflect that table, while D and trimming were determined from the DNA. This sample lists under 200,000 clones; roughly three quarters were detected once. Together, the top ten hold over 5% of the sample.

A word on this clone: Its antigen specificity is not known. No qualities accompany the bases; no much larger clone lies one base away.

Sequenced input: peripheral blood. This receptor was obtained from a middle-aged woman with COVID-19, enrolled during active disease.

The nucleotides are TGCGCCAGCAGCCAAGAAGACAGTTATTCACCCCTCCACTTT. Translated, it gives CASSQEDSYSPLHF. This chain is built from TRBV4-3 and TRBJ1-6; TRBD1 is a possible D gene, resting on 5 matching bases. The CDR3 runs 14 residues from the cysteine to the phenylalanine. The entry retains the CDR3 DNA only, 42 bases that are in frame from base 1. Per the germline V gene, LGHNA is the CDR1 and YSLEER is the CDR2. The V and J ends are trimmed by 0 bases and 8 bases, leaving 8 bases between them.